The clone carrying this TCR beta chain was detected only a few times. Antigen unknown. The sample originates from a study of CD8 T cells in ankylosing spondylitis. Study-level results: Past research had described some motif variants in reactive arthritis synovial fluid and blood. Reported data indicate significant enrichment of disease-linked clones within matched ankylosing spondylitis synovial fluid. One TCR beta motif, made up of roughly 8 highly homologous variants, appeared characteristic of ankylosing spondylitis blood.

From germline, CDR1 is SGHTA and CDR2 FQGTGA. This CDR3 region has 16 residues. Trimming took 4 bases from V and 2 from J; bases not matched to a gene: 8. MiXCR was run by TCRdb on the 5' RACE reads, yielding one entry per CDR3 protein. The sample has roughly 400,000 distinct CDR3 sequences, 20% to 25% seen once; the top ten hold 16%. The sample consisted of blood, either unsorted or a sorted T cell fraction (not recorded which). The chain uses TRBV7-3 and TRBJ2-3, with 8 bases fitting TRBD2. The TCR comes from a male donor with ankylosing spondylitis. DNA for the CDR3: TGTGCCAGCAGCTGGAGTAGCGGGATTATCACAGATACGCAGTATTTT. This translates into CASSWSSGIITDTQYF.